This T cell receptor (beta chain) was identified during a study of human T cells and chemical hapten exposure. Time point indicated: patch test 2, 6 weeks after DPC sensitization. As for treatment: therapeutic diphenylcyclopropenone sensitization with weekly scalp DPC. Extraction of total RNA was performed on unfractionated whole blood. This CDR3 spans 11 amino acids. The V and J ends lost 3 bases and 6 bases respectively, with 7 bases between them. Germline V gene lookup returns CDR1 DFQATT and CDR2 SNEGSKA (reference sequence). Individual cDNA molecules (in the library) carried attached unique molecular identifiers. From the RACE reads, TCRdb called clonotypes with MiXCR, one entry per CDR3 protein. This sample has approximately 75,000 distinct CDR3 sequences; around 7.9% occur once, and the top ten carry around 3.3%.

This receptor was obtained from a woman in her 50s with alopecia areata. Some clones in this sample may be carry-over from other donors' samples. The chain links TRBV20-1 to TRBJ2-3; D remains ambiguous. The sample here was whole blood, taken in connection with sensitization to the hapten diphenylcyclopropenone (DPC). CDR3 sequence reads: CSASVKDTQYF. Here the CDR3 DNA reads TGCAGTGCTAGCGTTAAGGATACGCAGTATTTT.